Sequencing of this T cell receptor (beta chain) was carried out in a study of T cell responses to AZD1222 COVID-19 vaccine. The study's findings and limits: Spike-specific TCR breadth and depth both grew after two AZD1222 doses. Unmutated variant regions are reportedly the target of nearly half of TCRs that are spike-specific.

The method was immunoSEQ multiplex PCR; TCRdb's version includes in-frame clones alone and lacks a portion of them. The sample lists under 110,000 clones, 90% occurring once. As concerns this clone: Its antigen is still unknown.

The germline V gene has CDR1 SGHDT and CDR2 YYEEEE. Trimming removed 0 bases at V and 1 base at J, with 6 bases between. The CDR3 spans 14 residues. V usage is TRBV5-6 and J usage is TRBJ2-3; D is unclear. The TCR originated in an adult in good health. The sequenced sample was peripheral blood, obtained on day 0 of AZD1222 vaccination. CDR3 DNA: TGTGCCAGCAGCTTGGCTGGGCGCACAGATACGCAGTATTTT. Residues: CASSLAGRTDTQYF. Variable domain in full (rest from reference TRBV5-6 and TRBJ2-3): DAGVTQSPTHLIKTRGQQVTLRCSPKSGHDTVSWYQQALGQGPQFIFQYYEEEERQRGNFPDRFSGHQFPNYSSELNVNALLLGDSALYLCASSLAGRTDTQYFGPGTRLTVL.